One and the same sample provided the 4 T cell receptor beta chains below, sequenced in a study of regulatory T cells in long-lasting Graves disease. The time point is: newly diagnosed GD, antithyroid drugs for less than 3 months. Making the TCR library involved RNA that had been extracted from PBMCs. Through Arm-PCR of CDR3 regions and iRepertoire HTBI primers, TCR beta libraries were built. TCRdb independently ran MiXCR on the multiplex PCR reads; one entry per CDR3 protein. Of just over 600,000 distinct CDR3 sequences detected, 16% appear once; the ten largest clones hold 15% to 20%. These data are also associated with another study on T cells in Graves' hyperthyroidism and ophthalmopathy.

The sample was peripheral blood mononuclear cells (PBMCs), taken at new diagnosis, from a patient treated with antithyroid drugs. These receptor sequences come from a woman aged 30 to 39 with Graves disease.

This clonotype was recorded at least ten times. The chain recombines TRBV2 with TRBJ1-1, with a tentative D call TRBD1 (6 bases). CDR1 is SNHLY, CDR2 FYNNEI, per germline. The length of the CDR3 is 15 residues. Trimming took 2 bases from V and 5 from J, leaving 15 bases between them. As DNA, the CDR3 is TGTGCCAGCAGTGAACCCGGACAGCTTAAAACTGAAGCTTTCTTT. This encodes CASSEPGQLKTEAFF.

The CDR3 protein is CASTPGRNTEAFF. The DNA of the CDR3 is TGCGCCAGCACCCCAGGGCGGAACACTGAAGCTTTCTTT. The V call is TRBV5-1, the J call TRBJ1-1, with a weak D call TRBD1 (5 bases). Germline CDR1 SGHRS, CDR2 YFSETQ. CDR3 size: 13 residues. Trimming took 6 bases from V and 1 from J, leaving 10 bases between them.

The J gene is TRBJ2-3, the V gene TRBV15, with 9 nucleotides matching TRBD1. After removal of 2 bases from V and 2 bases from J, the junction contained 8 bases not matched to a gene. This CDR3 is built from 17 residues. In germline, CDR1 is LNHNV, CDR2 YYDKDF (reference sequence). The CDR3 reads CATSRHRGRVDTDTQYF. CDR3 nucleotide sequence: TGTGCCACCAGCAGACACAGGGGGCGCGTGGACACAGATACGCAGTATTTT.

This clonotype was picked up a small number of times. The chain is built from TRBV6-1 and TRBJ2-7; D may be TRBD1 (6 bases). Between the trimmed V and J ends, which lost 5 bases and 5 bases, there was a span of 13 bases. Germline CDR1 reads MNHNS; CDR2 reads SASEGT. This CDR3 region has 13 residues. The DNA for the CDR3 is TGTGCCAGCAGTTACGCAGGGGTCAACGAGCAGTACTTC. Its translation: CASSYAGVNEQYF.